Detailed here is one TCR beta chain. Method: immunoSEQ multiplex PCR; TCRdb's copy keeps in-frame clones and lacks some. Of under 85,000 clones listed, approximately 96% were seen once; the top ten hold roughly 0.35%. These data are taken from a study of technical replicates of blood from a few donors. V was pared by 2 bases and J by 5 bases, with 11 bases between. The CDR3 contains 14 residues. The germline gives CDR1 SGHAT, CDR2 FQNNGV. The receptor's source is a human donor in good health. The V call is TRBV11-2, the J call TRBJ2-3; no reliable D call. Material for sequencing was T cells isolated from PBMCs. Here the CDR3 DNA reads TGTGCCAGCAGCTTAACCATGGCTCAAGATACGCAGTATTTT. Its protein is CASSLTMAQDTQYF.